What follows are 30 T cell receptor beta chains derived from one specimen sequenced in a study of cytomegalovirus exposure and HLA in healthy donors (dated by TCRdb to between 2016 and 2019). The receptor library was made with the immunoSEQ multiplex PCR assay. For the multiplex PCR, a mixture combining 60 forward primers for TCR Vbeta segments and 13 reverse primers for TCR Jbeta segments was used. Not all clones reach the TCRdb copy of this immuneACCESS table, which keeps in-frame sequences only. Checked studies attribute under half of the gap to unresolved V genes and leave the rest unexplained. For this sample the table gives 200,000 to 250,000 clones, of which just under 85% were detected only once. The ten largest clones add up to 0.58% of the sample. Sequencing input: PBMCs. The receptors shown here come from a woman in her 40s in good health and CMV-seronegative.

This chain uses TRBV6-5 with TRBJ2-7; 14 bases line up with TRBD2. The CDR3 sequence is 15 residues long. J gave up 3 bases and V 6 bases, and 4 bases lay outside the gene matches. CDR1 MNHEY and CDR2 SVGAGI come from the germline V gene. DNA of the CDR3: TGTGCCAGCAGGACTAGCGGGGGGGCATTCTACGAGCAGTACTTC. Protein sequence: CASRTSGGAFYEQYF.

This chain connects TRBV5-4 to TRBJ2-7; no definite D call. Germline CDR1 SGHNT, CDR2 YYREEE (reference sequence). The CDR3 contains 13 residues. Trimming stripped 4 bases from V and 2 bases from J, with 10 bases between. The CDR3 region has the DNA TGTGCCAGCAGCGTGGATCAGGCCTACGAGCAGTACTTC. Amino acids: CASSVDQAYEQYF.

The J gene is TRBJ2-5, the V gene TRBV5-1; maybe TRBD1 (6 bases). Trimming stripped 2 bases from V and 1 base from J, with 9 bases between. CDR3 length equals 14 residues. Looked up from germline, CDR1 is SGHRS and CDR2 is YFSETQ. The chain's CDR3 is CASSLWTAQETQYF. CDR3 DNA sequence: TGCGCCAGCAGCTTATGGACAGCCCAAGAGACCCAGTACTTC.

V gene TRBV10-2 combines with J gene TRBJ2-5, with a tentative D call TRBD1 (5 bases). The CDR3 is made up of 15 amino acids. Looked up from germline, CDR1 is WSHSY and CDR2 is SAAADI. Trimming took off 4 bases at V and 6 bases at J, with 18 bases between the two ends. The CDR3 loop reads CASSAGRVVLQTQYF. In nucleotides, the CDR3 is TGCGCCAGCAGTGCCGGCAGGGTGGTTTTGCAGACCCAGTACTTC.

A single count supports this clone. V usage is TRBV4-2 and J usage is TRBJ2-7; D not resolved. Germline loops: CDR1 LGHNA, CDR2 YNFKEQ. The CDR3 spans 17 residues. V was pared by 0 bases and J by 2 bases, with 17 bases between. This CDR3 reads CASSQEVSRNRAYEQYF. The CDR3 DNA reads as TGTGCCAGCAGCCAAGAAGTCAGTAGGAACAGAGCCTACGAGCAGTACTTC.

The CDR3 DNA reads as TGCAGCGTTGTTTGGGGGGTGGATCAGCCCCAGCATTTT. Translating gives CSVVWGVDQPQHF. The chain has TRBV29-1 and TRBJ1-5; TRBD1 might be the D (5 bases). Trimming took 4 bases from V and 5 from J, leaving 12 bases between them. The length of the CDR3 is 13 residues. Looked up from germline, CDR1 is SQVTM and CDR2 is ANQGSEA.

The chain has TRBV5-4 and TRBJ2-2, with 9 nucleotides matching TRBD1. Germline V gene sequence: CDR1 SGHNT, CDR2 YYREEE (reference sequence). Losses at the gene ends were 4 bases for V and 1 base for J; bases not matched to a gene: 2. This CDR3 has 15 residues. CDR3 coding DNA: TGTGCCAGCAGCCAGGGACAGGGGAACACCGGGGAGCTGTTTTTT. Translating it yields CASSQGQGNTGELFF.

The V gene is TRBV5-1, the J gene TRBJ1-4; TRBD1 aligns across 10 bases. Per germline, CDR1 SGHRS and CDR2 YFSETQ. The CDR3 totals 19 residues. Trimming at V came to 4 bases and at J to 0 bases, leaving 12 bases not matched to a gene. This CDR3 reads CASSVDRGATSATNEKLFF. CDR3 DNA sequence: TGCGCCAGCAGCGTGGACAGGGGGGCGACTTCTGCAACTAATGAAAAACTGTTTTTT.

The chain has TRBV7-8 and TRBJ2-2, with D possibly TRBD2 on 6 matching bases. The germline CDR1 and CDR2 sequences are SGHVS and FQNEAQ. The CDR3 spans 15 residues. Trimming left V 0 bases short and J 1 base short, with 6 bases between. CDR3 nucleotide sequence: TGTGCCAGCAGCTTAGCGGGGGGGAACACCGGGGAGCTGTTTTTT. Its protein product is CASSLAGGNTGELFF.

The CDR3 region is CASNQGQGRVYGYTF. In DNA, the CDR3 is TGTGCCAGTAATCAGGGACAGGGTCGAGTATATGGCTACACCTTC. V is TRBV19 and J is TRBJ1-2; 9 nucleotides agree with TRBD1. Germline assignment: CDR1 LNHDA and CDR2 SQIVND (reference sequence). The V segment lost 7 bases and the J segment 5 bases; nucleotides outside the gene matches: 11. The CDR3 runs to 15 residues.

The genes are TRBV5-1 and TRBJ2-3, with D possibly being TRBD2 (5 bases). Trimming left V 0 bases short and J 4 bases short, with 15 bases between. The CDR3 runs to 16 residues. Germline V gene lookup returns CDR1 SGHRS and CDR2 YFSETQ. CDR3 in amino acids: CASSLGTLLTADTQYF. For the CDR3, the DNA is TGCGCCAGCAGCTTGGGGACTCTGCTGACTGCAGATACGCAGTATTTT.

The J gene is TRBJ1-4, the V gene TRBV4-2; tentatively, D is TRBD1 (5 bases). V lost 1 base and J lost 8, with 14 bases in between. Germline V gene lookup returns CDR1 LGHNA and CDR2 YNFKEQ. This CDR3 has 15 amino acids. CDR3 in DNA: TGTGCCAGCAGCCAAGCCGGGGGTTCTTTGGAAAAACTGTTTTTT. This sequence encodes CASSQAGGSLEKLFF.

The chain uses TRBV25-1 and TRBJ2-3, with a tentative D call TRBD1 (5 bases). Trimming left V 6 bases short and J 0 bases short, with 7 bases between. This CDR3 comprises 13 residues. Germline V gene sequence: CDR1 MGHDK, CDR2 SYGVNS. The CDR3: CASRGPSTDTQYF. The DNA of the CDR3 is TGTGCCAGCAGGGGGCCCAGCACAGATACGCAGTATTTT.

The chain joins TRBV28 to TRBJ1-2, with a weak D call TRBD1 (6 bases). Germline V gene data show CDR1 as MDHEN and CDR2 as SYDVKM. Trimming removed 8 bases from V and 8 bases from J, with 18 bases in between. The CDR3 runs to 13 residues. CDR3 sequence reads: CASSSGGARGYTF. DNA of the CDR3: TGTGCCAGCTCATCCGGGGGGGCTCGGGGCTACACCTTC.

V gene TRBV29-1 combines with J gene TRBJ1-1; 9 nucleotides match TRBD1. This CDR3 has 14 residues. The germline CDR1 and CDR2 sequences are SQVTM and ANQGSEA. With V trimmed by 7 bases and J by 3 bases, 9 bases remained unmatched. The CDR3 spells CSATLDRGYTEAFF. The CDR3 DNA is TGCAGCGCCACCTTAGACAGGGGGTACACTGAAGCTTTCTTT.

This rearrangement joins TRBV10-2 to TRBJ2-3, with TRBD2 matching over 7 bases. The junction had 10 bases not matched to a gene; V was cut back by 4 bases and J by 6 bases. CDR1 and CDR2 (germline): WSHSY, SAAADI. The CDR3 length is 15 residues. CDR3 protein: CASSGVAGELDTQYF. The CDR3 DNA reads TGCGCCAGCAGTGGGGTGGCGGGGGAGTTGGATACGCAGTATTTT.

The rearrangement links TRBV10-3 to TRBJ2-5; 7 bases map to TRBD2. Germline assignment: CDR1 ENHRY and CDR2 SYGVKD. The CDR3 is made up of 14 amino acids. Losses at the gene ends were 4 bases for V and 5 bases for J; bases not matched to a gene: 7. For the CDR3, the DNA is TGTGCCATCAGTGTGAGCGGGGTATCGGAGACCCAGTACTTC. Translation gives CAISVSGVSETQYF.

The chain employs TRBV5-1 and TRBJ2-7, with 7 bases that match TRBD1. V gave up 4 bases and J gave up 0 bases; unmatched junction bases: 4. The CDR3 has 14 residues. CDR1 and CDR2 from the germline V gene are SGHRS and YFSETQ. The CDR3 sequence is CASSPDRSSYEQYF. The CDR3 nucleotides are TGCGCCAGCAGCCCGGACAGGAGCTCCTACGAGCAGTACTTC.

The V call is TRBV7-8, the J call TRBJ2-1; 9 positions agree with TRBD2. This CDR3 has 19 residues. The V segment lost 2 bases and the J segment 7 bases; nucleotides outside the gene matches: 18. Germline V gives CDR1 SGHVS, CDR2 FQNEAQ. CDR3 region: CASSLNVGRGGLNGNEQFF. For the CDR3, the DNA is TGTGCCAGCAGCTTAAACGTCGGGCGGGGGGGACTCAATGGGAATGAGCAGTTCTTC.

The chain couples TRBV20-1 to TRBJ2-5, with D tentatively TRBD1 (6 bases). The CDR3 has 10 residues. Per the germline V gene, CDR1 is DFQATT and CDR2 is SNEGSKA (reference sequence). V shed 4 bases and J shed 12 bases, with 12 bases lying between them. CDR3 in amino acids: CSATKDSEYF. The DNA of the CDR3 is TGCAGTGCTACAAAGGACAGTGAGTACTTC.

The chain recombines TRBV9 with TRBJ2-7; 9 positions agree with TRBD1. The CDR3 loop spans 17 amino acids. Germline V CDR1 and CDR2: SGDLS, YYNGEE. V was clipped by 3 bases and J by 4 bases; unmatched bases: 14. CDR3 loop: CASSETGRDRVEYEQYF. In DNA, the CDR3 is TGTGCCAGCAGCGAAACGGGCCGGGACAGGGTTGAGTACGAGCAGTACTTC. The variable domain in full, with the rest retrieved from reference TRBV9 and TRBJ2-7, is DSGVTQTPKHLITATGQRVTLRCSPRSGDLSVYWYQQSLDQGLQFLIQYYNGEERAKGNILERFSAQQFPDLHSELNLSSLELGDSALYFCASSETGRDRVEYEQYFGPGTRLTVT.

The rearrangement joins TRBV7-8 to TRBJ1-4, with 7 bases matching TRBD1. Germline CDR1 SGHVS, CDR2 FQNEAQ. Germline trimming cut 5 bases from V and 2 bases from J; bases unmatched to any gene: 5. This CDR3 contains 15 residues. CDR3 loop: CASSPQGQTNEKLFF. For the CDR3, the DNA is TGTGCCAGCAGCCCCCAGGGACAGACTAATGAAAAACTGTTTTTT.

This clone has just one count. This chain uses TRBV4-2 with TRBJ2-2; a weak D match, TRBD1 (5 bases). V shed 0 bases and J shed 1 base, with 12 bases lying between them. The germline V gene has CDR1 LGHNA and CDR2 YNFKEQ. The CDR3 contains 17 residues. CDR3 nucleotide sequence: TGTGCCAGCAGCCAAGATTTGTTACAGGTGAACACCGGGGAGCTGTTTTTT. Residues: CASSQDLLQVNTGELFF.

The genes are TRBV10-3 and TRBJ1-1, with 7 positions matching TRBD1. V trimming: 10 bases; J trimming: 1 base; junction bases outside the gene matches: 3. The CDR3 is 12 residues long. Germline V gene data show CDR1 as ENHRY and CDR2 as SYGVKD. The CDR3 here is CATTGANTEAFF. In DNA, the CDR3 is TGTGCCACCACAGGGGCGAACACTGAAGCTTTCTTT.

This clone was recorded a few times. The chain combines TRBV5-4 with TRBJ1-6; no definite D call. This CDR3 comprises 14 residues. Germline CDR1 is SGHNT and CDR2 is YYREEE (reference sequence). V was pared by 0 bases and J by 10 bases, with 11 bases between. CDR3 bases: TGTGCCAGCAGCTTGGGCATAGCATCCTCACCCCTCCACTTT. This encodes CASSLGIASSPLHF.

This chain uses TRBV5-1 with TRBJ2-1; 10 bases agree with TRBD1. The CDR3 is made up of 13 amino acids. After removal of 4 bases from V and 10 bases from J, the junction contained 5 bases not matched to a gene. Germline V gives CDR1 SGHRS, CDR2 YFSETQ. The CDR3 spells CASSGTGVYEQFF. CDR3 nucleotide sequence: TGCGCCAGCAGCGGGACAGGGGTATACGAGCAGTTCTTC. Using reference TRBV5-1 and TRBJ2-1 for the parts outside the CDR3, the full variable domain is KAGVTQTPRYLIKTRGQQVTLSCSPISGHRSVSWYQQTPGQGLQFLFEYFSETQRNKGNFPGRFSGRQFSNSRSEMNVSTLELGDSALYLCASSGTGVYEQFFGPGTRLTVL.

The chain is built from TRBV2 and TRBJ1-2; maybe TRBD1 (5 bases). CDR3 length: 13 residues. The V and J ends lost 1 base and 2 bases respectively, with 5 bases between them. CDR1 and CDR2 from the germline V gene are SNHLY and FYNNEI. CDR3 region: CASSEEGNYGYTF. CDR3 sequence (DNA): TGTGCCAGCAGTGAAGAGGGGAACTATGGCTACACCTTC.

V and J are TRBV10-3 and TRBJ1-4; 9 bases fit TRBD1. CDR3 length equals 15 residues. In germline, CDR1 is ENHRY, CDR2 SYGVKD. The V and J ends lost 0 bases and 8 bases, in that order; junction bases with no gene match: 4. In nucleotides, the CDR3 is TGTGCCATCAGTGAGTCGGACAGGGGAGACGAAAAACTGTTTTTT. Encoded protein: CAISESDRGDEKLFF.

This clone was found a few times. The chain is built from TRBV5-6 and TRBJ2-3; D perhaps matches TRBD1 (5 bases). The CDR3 is 14 residues long. V was pared by 1 base and J by 0 bases, with 6 bases between. Germline loops: CDR1 SGHDT, CDR2 YYEEEE. CDR3 DNA: TGTGCCAGCAGCTTGCCAGGGAGCACAGATACGCAGTATTTT. Protein sequence: CASSLPGSTDTQYF.

The chain is built from TRBV27 and TRBJ1-4; no definite D call. The germline V gene encodes CDR1 MNHEY and CDR2 SMNVEV (reference sequence). The V and J ends lost 2 bases and 8 bases respectively, with 12 bases between them. There are 14 residues in the CDR3. DNA of the CDR3: TGTGCCAGCAGTTTAACGGGTTCCGGAGAAAAACTGTTTTTT. Encoded protein: CASSLTGSGEKLFF.